The 17 T cell receptor beta chains below all came from one sample that was sequenced in a study of cytomegalovirus exposure and HLA in healthy donors. PCR was performed using 60 Vbeta and 13 Jbeta primers. Only in-frame clones appear in the TCRdb table, and some are missing; sequencing was by immunoSEQ multiplex PCR. This table has roughly 130,000 clones, under 85% appearing once. Specimen: PBMCs. These receptor sequences come from a boy between 10 and 17 years old in good health and CMV-seronegative.

The genes are TRBV19 and TRBJ2-1; D gene uncertain. Trimming shortened V by 3 bases and J by 6 bases, and 3 bases separated the two germline ends. The CDR3 sequence is 11 residues long. Looked up from germline, CDR1 is LNHDA and CDR2 is SQIVND (reference sequence). CDR3: CASSILNEQFF. As DNA, the CDR3 is TGTGCCAGTAGTATCCTCAATGAGCAGTTCTTC. Supplemented by reference TRBV19 and TRBJ2-1, the full variable domain reads DGGITQSPKYLFRKEGQNVTLSCEQNLNHDAMYWYRQDPGQGLRLIYYSQIVNDFQKGDIAEGYSVSREKKESFPLTVTSAQKNPTAFYLCASSILNEQFFGPGTRLTVL.

The chain combines TRBV6-4 with TRBJ2-1; D not certain. V gave up 5 bases and J gave up 0 bases, with 11 bases separating them. Germline CDR1 reads MRHNA; CDR2 reads SNTAGT. This CDR3 has 15 residues. The CDR3 protein is CASSSRGNSYNEQFF. The CDR3 DNA follows: TGTGCCAGCAGTTCTCGCGGAAACTCCTACAATGAGCAGTTCTTC.

This clone has only one observation. The CDR3 coding sequence is TGTGCCAGCAGCCGGACTAGCGCCACAGATACGCAGTATTTT. This sequence encodes CASSRTSATDTQYF. This rearrangement joins TRBV5-4 to TRBJ2-3; 9 bases map to TRBD2. CDR1 and CDR2 (germline): SGHNT, YYREEE (reference sequence). This CDR3 is 14 amino acids long. V trimming: 4 bases; J trimming: 2 bases; junction bases outside the gene matches: 2.

The chain uses TRBV7-2 and TRBJ1-1; weak D call: TRBD1 (6 bases). V shed 2 bases and J shed 0 bases, with 7 bases lying between them. This CDR3 comprises 14 residues. CDR1 is SGHTA and CDR2 is FQGNSA in the germline V gene. The CDR3 here is CASSLQGLNTEAFF. For the CDR3, the DNA is TGTGCCAGCAGCTTACAGGGGCTGAACACTGAAGCTTTCTTT.

V is TRBV7-2 and J is TRBJ2-1, with a weak D call TRBD1 (5 bases). V was clipped by 3 bases and J by 6 bases, with 6 bases between them. The CDR3 spans 12 residues. In germline, CDR1 is SGHTA, CDR2 FQGNSA. Here the CDR3 DNA reads TGTGCCAGCAGCTTGGACACCAATGAGCAGTTCTTC. Protein: CASSLDTNEQFF.

This chain links TRBV29-1 with TRBJ1-6; 12 nucleotides line up with TRBD1. With V trimmed by 6 bases and J by 10 bases, 4 bases remained unmatched. CDR1 is SQVTM and CDR2 is ANQGSEA in the germline V gene. This CDR3 is built from 13 residues. CDR3 sequence reads: CSVAGTGGSPLHF. The CDR3 nucleotides read TGCAGCGTCGCCGGGACAGGGGGCTCACCCCTCCACTTT.

This clone appeared a single time. The rearrangement links TRBV6-1 to TRBJ1-1; no definite D call. Trimming left V 6 bases short and J 5 bases short, with 19 bases between. The CDR3 runs to 15 residues. CDR1 is MNHNS and CDR2 is SASEGT in the germline V gene. CDR3 loop: CASSLGVGGRTEAFF. CDR3 sequence (DNA): TGTGCCAGCAGCCTAGGAGTTGGTGGTAGAACTGAAGCTTTCTTT.

The sample holds one count of this clone. This chain connects TRBV28 to TRBJ1-2, with unresolved D. The V gene lost 2 bases and the J gene lost 4 bases, with 8 bases spanning the gap. There are 13 residues in the CDR3. Per germline, CDR1 MDHEN and CDR2 SYDVKM. The DNA for the CDR3 is TGTGCCAGCAGTTTACGGCAGGTCTATGGCTACACCTTC. It is translated as CASSLRQVYGYTF.

This chain connects TRBV19 to TRBJ2-5; TRBD2 is a possible D gene (7 bases). The CDR3 has 15 amino acids. Germline CDR1 and CDR2: LNHDA and SQIVND (reference sequence). The V end lost 6 bases, the J end lost 5 bases, and 19 bases lay between the germline ends. The CDR3, as DNA: TGTGCCAGTAGCCCCGCGGTAGGGGGGGCGGAGACCCAGTACTTC. Translation: CASSPAVGGAETQYF.

V gene TRBV4-3 combines with J gene TRBJ2-6; the match to TRBD1 covers 7 bases. Germline loops: CDR1 LGHNA, CDR2 YSLEER. This CDR3 has 16 residues. V shed 4 bases, J shed 0 bases, and the junction held 3 bases outside the gene matches. CDR3 DNA: TGCGCCAGCAGCCGAGGGACAGCCTCTGGGGCCAACGTCCTGACTTTC. Its protein product is CASSRGTASGANVLTF.

The rearrangement uses TRBV5-4 and TRBJ1-1; D is unresolved. Germline CDR1 and CDR2: SGHNT and YYREEE (reference sequence). V gave up 0 bases and J gave up 0 bases, with 6 bases separating them. The CDR3 covers 14 residues. CDR3 nucleotides: TGTGCCAGCAGCTTGGGTCCTGTGAACACTGAAGCTTTCTTT. Translating it yields CASSLGPVNTEAFF. Together with reference TRBV5-4 and TRBJ1-1, the CDR3 gives the full variable domain: ETGVTQSPTHLIKTRGQQVTLRCSSQSGHNTVSWYQQALGQGPQFIFQYYREEENGRGNFPPRFSGLQFPNYSSELNVNALELDDSALYLCASSLGPVNTEAFFGQGTRLTVV.

The chain employs TRBV6-1 and TRBJ1-3, with D uncertain. V lost 4 bases and J lost 4, with 11 bases in between. This CDR3 is built from 14 residues. Per germline, CDR1 MNHNS and CDR2 SASEGT. The CDR3 DNA follows: TGTGCCAGCAGTGTACGTATTGCGGGAAACACCATATATTTT. This codes for CASSVRIAGNTIYF.

This chain uses TRBV9 with TRBJ2-1; D is ambiguous. The germline V gene encodes CDR1 SGDLS and CDR2 YYNGEE. The CDR3 is 15 residues long. Trimming stripped 0 bases from V and 8 bases from J, with 15 bases between. CDR3 in DNA: TGTGCCAGCAGCGTAGTGGGCTCCCCCTCGGATGAGCAGTTCTTC. This codes for CASSVVGSPSDEQFF.

The chain links TRBV5-6 to TRBJ2-3; 9 bases agree with TRBD2. Germline lookup yields CDR1 SGHDT and CDR2 YYEEEE. The CDR3 covers 14 residues. Losses at the gene ends were 6 bases for V and 2 bases for J; bases not matched to a gene: 4. CDR3 coding DNA: TGTGCCAGCATCCTAGCGGGGATCACAGATACGCAGTATTTT. Translating it yields CASILAGITDTQYF.

The rearrangement uses TRBV5-1 and TRBJ1-1, with TRBD1 as a possible D gene (6 bases). The V and J ends lost 0 bases and 6 bases respectively, with 12 bases between them. Germline values: CDR1 SGHRS, CDR2 YFSETQ. The CDR3 is 14 residues long. The CDR3 is CASSLEGHPSEAFF. The CDR3 region has the DNA TGCGCCAGCAGCTTGGAGGGACATCCCTCTGAAGCTTTCTTT.

The V and J genes are TRBV28 and TRBJ1-1; tentatively, D is TRBD1 (5 bases). Trimming left V 6 bases short and J 7 bases short, with 12 bases between. This CDR3 has 12 residues. Germline CDR1 is MDHEN and CDR2 is SYDVKM. The CDR3 is CASSQGLYEAFF. CDR3 bases: TGTGCCAGCAGCCAGGGACTTTATGAAGCTTTCTTT.

This chain connects TRBV18 to TRBJ2-7; 10 bases fit TRBD1. Unmatched junction bases numbered 2, after V lost 3 bases and J lost 3 bases. Germline loops: CDR1 KGHSH, CDR2 LQKENI. This CDR3 comprises 14 residues. The CDR3 here is CASSPDRGSYEQYF. CDR3 sequence (DNA): TGTGCCAGCTCACCGGACAGGGGGAGCTACGAGCAGTACTTC.